The 20 T cell receptor beta chains reported below all come from one sample, sequenced in a study of T cell changes during pregnancy in multiple sclerosis. Measured with immunoSEQ multiplex PCR; TCRdb has only the in-frame clones, and not every one. The sample records approximately 85,000 clones, approximately 89% being singletons. The sample in question was peripheral blood, obtained in the first trimester of pregnancy. These receptors originate from a female donor with multiple sclerosis, enrolled in a pregnancy study.

The chain links TRBV11-3 to TRBJ2-1; tentatively, D is TRBD1 (7 bases). Germline V gene data show CDR1 as SGHNT and CDR2 as YENEEA. The CDR3 covers 13 residues. Deletions cut 6 bases from V and 9 bases from J, with 15 bases between. In DNA, the CDR3 is TGTGCCAGCAGTCTCGACAGGGAGGTTGAGCAGTTCTTC. It codes for CASSLDREVEQFF.

CDR3: CASRFTLEPTDTQYF. CDR3 bases: TGTGCCAGCAGGTTTACACTAGAACCCACAGATACGCAGTATTTT. The genes are TRBV5-6 and TRBJ2-3, with D perhaps TRBD2 (5 bases). Trimming shortened V by 5 bases and J by 2 bases, and 15 bases separated the two germline ends. The CDR3 spans 15 residues. CDR1 and CDR2 (germline): SGHDT, YYEEEE.

This clone was recorded once. The chain joins TRBV2 to TRBJ2-7; 8 bases map to TRBD1. Germline CDR1 and CDR2: SNHLY and FYNNEI. The V segment lost 11 bases and the J segment 3 bases; nucleotides outside the gene matches: 9. CDR3 length: 13 amino acids. The CDR3 nucleotides read TGTGCCGTGGGGGACAGGTTCTACTACGAGCAGTACTTC. It yields the protein CAVGDRFYYEQYF. Together with reference TRBV2 and TRBJ2-7, the CDR3 gives the full variable domain: EPEVTQTPSHQVTQMGQEVILRCVPISNHLYFYWYRQILGQKVEFLVSFYNNEISEKSEIFDDQFSVERPDGSNFTLKIRSTKLEDSAMYFCAVGDRFYYEQYFGPGTRLTVT.

The rearrangement uses TRBV28 and TRBJ2-3, with 12 bases aligning to TRBD2. The CDR3 totals 20 residues. The germline V gene has CDR1 MDHEN and CDR2 SYDVKM. After removal of 6 bases from V and 4 bases from J, the junction contained 20 bases not matched to a gene. In nucleotides, the CDR3 is TGTGCCAGCAGCCGAGTCCCCTCCCGAACTAGCGGGAGGTTGCCAGATACGCAGTATTTT. Translating it yields CASSRVPSRTSGRLPDTQYF.

A single count supports this clone. The V gene is TRBV13, the J gene TRBJ2-1; 7 bases line up with TRBD2. The germline CDR1 and CDR2 sequences are PRHDT and FYEKMQ (reference sequence). Unmatched junction bases numbered 7, after V lost 7 bases and J lost 7 bases. The CDR3 covers 13 residues. The CDR3 loop is CASNSGGGNEQFF. The CDR3, as DNA: TGTGCCAGCAACTCTGGCGGGGGTAATGAGCAGTTCTTC.

The chain combines TRBV18 with TRBJ1-4, with a weak D call TRBD1 (6 bases). Trimming stripped 4 bases from V and 8 bases from J, with 17 bases between. The CDR3 consists of 15 residues. Germline V gene lookup returns CDR1 KGHSH and CDR2 LQKENI. CDR3 in amino acids: CASSRNRVLQEKLFF. For the CDR3, the DNA is TGTGCCAGCTCACGCAACAGGGTGTTGCAAGAAAAACTGTTTTTT. Full variable domain (rest looked up from reference TRBV18 and TRBJ1-4): NAGVMQNPRHLVRRRGQEARLRCSPMKGHSHVYWYRQLPEEGLKFMVYLQKENIIDESGMPKERFSAEFPKEGPSILRIQQVVRGDSAAYFCASSRNRVLQEKLFFGSGTQLSVL.

The chain uses TRBV11-2 and TRBJ1-1, with 7 bases fitting TRBD1. Germline values: CDR1 SGHAT, CDR2 FQNNGV. The CDR3 contains 14 residues. V lost 5 bases to trimming and J lost 6 bases; unmatched junction nucleotides: 9. CDR3: CASSLTGIQAEAFF. CDR3 nucleotide sequence: TGTGCCAGCAGCCTGACAGGGATCCAGGCTGAAGCTTTCTTT.

The chain is built from TRBV19 and TRBJ2-2; the match to TRBD1 covers 9 bases. The CDR3 is 14 amino acids. V shed 7 bases and J 3 bases; nucleotides not matched to a gene: 3. In germline, CDR1 is LNHDA, CDR2 SQIVND (reference sequence). The CDR3 spells CASKGTGHTGELFF. CDR3 sequence (DNA): TGTGCCAGTAAGGGGACAGGGCACACCGGGGAGCTGTTTTTT. Full variable domain (missing parts from reference TRBV19 and TRBJ2-2): DGGITQSPKYLFRKEGQNVTLSCEQNLNHDAMYWYRQDPGQGLRLIYYSQIVNDFQKGDIAEGYSVSREKKESFPLTVTSAQKNPTAFYLCASKGTGHTGELFFGEGSRLTVL.

This clone was recorded only once. The chain combines TRBV29-1 with TRBJ2-3, with D perhaps TRBD2 (7 bases). The CDR3 is made up of 14 amino acids. V was pared by 5 bases and J by 2 bases, with 14 bases between. Germline loops: CDR1 SQVTM, CDR2 ANQGSEA. In DNA, the CDR3 is TGCAGCGTTCGTGCGGGGGCGAACACAGATACGCAGTATTTT. Translating it yields CSVRAGANTDTQYF.

The chain links TRBV28 to TRBJ2-3; perhaps TRBD2 as D (7 bases). This CDR3 has 15 residues. The V gene's germline CDR1 is MDHEN and CDR2 SYDVKM. V was shortened by 5 bases and J by 5 bases, with 17 bases between the two germline ends. The CDR3 reads CASSIRGRVEDTQYF. Here the CDR3 DNA reads TGTGCCAGCAGTATAAGGGGGAGGGTGGAAGATACGCAGTATTTT.

The chain has TRBV5-1 and TRBJ2-1; D perhaps matches TRBD1 (6 bases). The CDR3 runs to 11 residues. V was cut by 2 bases and J by 10 bases, with 7 bases left in between. Germline V gene lookup returns CDR1 SGHRS and CDR2 YFSETQ. The CDR3 region is CASSFGTEQFF. The CDR3 DNA sequence: TGCGCCAGCAGCTTCGGGACAGAGCAGTTCTTC.

V is TRBV4-3 and J is TRBJ1-2, with 7 nucleotides matching TRBD1. The V gene end was trimmed by 1 base and the J gene end by 4 bases; junction bases not matched to a gene: 9. The length of the CDR3 is 16 residues. The germline CDR1 and CDR2 sequences are LGHNA and YSLEER. This CDR3 is CASSQVNQGGIYGYTF. CDR3 DNA sequence: TGCGCCAGCAGCCAAGTTAATCAGGGGGGAATCTATGGCTACACCTTC.

The CDR3 is CASSLLTGDRENTEAFF. The CDR3 DNA follows: TGTGCCAGCAGCCTCCTTACGGGGGACAGGGAGAACACTGAAGCTTTCTTT. The rearrangement links TRBV7-3 to TRBJ1-1, with 9 bases lining up with TRBD1. This CDR3 is built from 17 residues. With 5 bases clipped from V and 1 base from J, the junction kept 11 bases outside the gene matches. Germline V gene data show CDR1 as SGHTA and CDR2 as FQGTGA.

The chain is built from TRBV19 and TRBJ2-4, with 8 bases aligning to TRBD1. V lost 4 bases to trimming and J lost 9 bases; unmatched junction nucleotides: 14. The CDR3 contains 16 residues. Germline V CDR1 and CDR2: LNHDA, SQIVND (reference sequence). Here the CDR3 reads CASSNARDRLIGIQYF. In DNA, the CDR3 is TGTGCCAGTAGTAACGCCCGGGACAGGTTGATCGGCATTCAGTACTTC. The full variable domain, in which reference TRBV19 and TRBJ2-4 provide the parts outside the CDR3, is DGGITQSPKYLFRKEGQNVTLSCEQNLNHDAMYWYRQDPGQGLRLIYYSQIVNDFQKGDIAEGYSVSREKKESFPLTVTSAQKNPTAFYLCASSNARDRLIGIQYFGAGTRLSVL.

This chain joins TRBV20-1 and TRBJ2-5; no definite D call. The CDR3 has 11 amino acids. Germline V gene data show CDR1 as DFQATT and CDR2 as SNEGSKA (reference sequence). Trimming took off 5 bases at V and 5 bases at J, with 9 bases between the two ends. CDR3 nucleotide sequence: TGCAGTGCTGTGATTGCGGAGACCCAGTACTTC. Amino acid sequence: CSAVIAETQYF.

The chain is built from TRBV2 and TRBJ1-1; possible D gene TRBD1, 5 bases. The CDR3 length is 15 residues. The germline V and J ends were trimmed by 3 bases and 5 bases, with 16 bases remaining between them. Germline-derived CDR1 and CDR2 are SNHLY and FYNNEI. The CDR3 loop is CASSDPAGYKTEAFF. As DNA, the CDR3 is TGTGCCAGCAGTGATCCCGCAGGGTATAAAACTGAAGCTTTCTTT.

The chain couples TRBV4-3 to TRBJ1-5, with unresolved D. Germline CDR1 and CDR2: LGHNA and YSLEER. V was clipped by 0 bases and J by 9 bases, with 9 bases between them. This CDR3 is 13 amino acids long. CDR3 nucleotide sequence: TGCGCCAGCAGCCAAGATCCGAGGGCGCCCCAGCATTTT. As protein: CASSQDPRAPQHF.

The chain recombines TRBV21-1 with TRBJ1-2; the table assigns TRBD1, which was not confirmed against the DNA. TRBV21-1 is listed as a pseudogene. This CDR3 has 19 amino acids. This CDR3 reads CASSKGKAVRDRIRNGYTF. The CDR3 DNA sequence: TGTGCCAGCAGCAAAGGGAAAGCTGTGAGGGACAGGATACGAAATGGCTACACCTTC.

The V gene is TRBV4-3, the J gene TRBJ2-5; 11 nucleotides align to TRBD2. Germline-derived CDR1 and CDR2 are LGHNA and YSLEER. This CDR3 has 18 amino acids. V shed 0 bases and J 2 bases; nucleotides not matched to a gene: 8. The CDR3 region is CASSQEGDSGGGQETQYF. DNA of the CDR3: TGCGCCAGCAGCCAAGAGGGAGATAGCGGGGGGGGACAAGAGACCCAGTACTTC.

This clone was observed once. The CDR3 DNA reads as TGTGCCACCAGCAGAGGTACTAGCGGGAGTCCCCAGTACTTC. Protein sequence: CATSRGTSGSPQYF. The rearrangement joins TRBV15 to TRBJ2-5, with 11 bases fitting TRBD2. Germline V gene sequence: CDR1 LNHNV, CDR2 YYDKDF (reference sequence). The CDR3 extends over 14 amino acids. V was clipped by 1 base and J by 9 bases; unmatched bases: 4.